The 17 T cell receptor beta chains below come from one sample, sequenced in a study of cytomegalovirus exposure and HLA in healthy donors. Assay: immunoSEQ multiplex PCR; the TCRdb copy retains only in-frame clones and omits some. The sample contains roughly 130,000 clones, around nine tenths of which appear only once. Sequenced input: PBMCs. These TCRs come from a man aged 25 to 40 in good health and CMV-seronegative.

The chain carries TRBV7-9 and TRBJ2-1; 9 bases line up with TRBD2. Germline assignment: CDR1 SEHNR and CDR2 FQNEAQ (reference sequence). This CDR3 has 16 residues. Germline trimming cut 3 bases from V and 3 bases from J; bases unmatched to any gene: 6. CDR3 coding DNA: TGTGCCAGCAGCTTTTCTAGCGGGGCGCTCTACAATGAGCAGTTCTTC. Amino acids: CASSFSSGALYNEQFF.

The chain carries TRBV5-1 and TRBJ2-5, with D possibly being TRBD2 (6 bases). Trimming cost V 3 bases and J 5 bases, with 20 bases left between them. Germline V gives CDR1 SGHRS, CDR2 YFSETQ. The CDR3 is 16 amino acids. CDR3 sequence: CASSSLGGLLGETQYF. CDR3 bases: TGCGCCAGCAGCTCCCTGGGGGGACTGCTTGGGGAGACCCAGTACTTC.

The genes are TRBV7-9 and TRBJ2-1; the match to TRBD2 covers 7 bases. With V trimmed by 7 bases and J by 6 bases, 15 bases remained unmatched. CDR1 and CDR2 (germline): SEHNR, FQNEAQ (reference sequence). This CDR3 region has 16 residues. The DNA for the CDR3 is TGTGCCAGCACCCTCAACGGGGGGAGTACCAGCAATGAGCAGTTCTTC. Translated: CASTLNGGSTSNEQFF.

The chain uses TRBV7-9 and TRBJ2-1; D not resolved. The germline V gene has CDR1 SEHNR and CDR2 FQNEAQ (reference sequence). The CDR3 sequence is 15 residues long. The V end was cut by 5 bases, the J end by 1 base, with 12 bases between. CDR3 amino acids: CASSPSGWSYNEQFF. The CDR3 coding sequence is TGTGCCAGCAGCCCCTCAGGATGGTCCTACAATGAGCAGTTCTTC.

This chain connects TRBV6-1 to TRBJ1-3; 7 positions match TRBD1. This CDR3 comprises 15 residues. Trimming cost V 6 bases and J 0 bases; bases outside gene matches: 5. Germline-derived CDR1 and CDR2 are MNHNS and SASEGT. CDR3 nucleotides: TGTGCCAGCAGCGTAGACAGGGTCTCTGGAAACACCATATATTTT. This translates into CASSVDRVSGNTIYF.

The chain joins TRBV6-6 to TRBJ1-1; 7 positions match TRBD1. This CDR3 is 13 amino acids long. The V and J ends lost 2 bases and 4 bases, in that order; junction bases with no gene match: 1. Germline CDR1 reads MNHNY; CDR2 reads SVGAGI (reference sequence). CDR3 protein: CASSYAGGTEAFF. CDR3 in DNA: TGTGCCAGCAGTTACGCAGGGGGCACTGAAGCTTTCTTT.

DNA for the CDR3: TGTGCCAGCAGCTTGCGGTCGGCGGGGGTTGAAAAACTGTTTTTT. It is translated as CASSLRSAGVEKLFF. The chain links TRBV5-4 to TRBJ1-4, with D tentatively TRBD1 (5 bases). V gave up 1 base and J gave up 7 bases, with 14 bases separating them. Germline lookup yields CDR1 SGHNT and CDR2 YYREEE (reference sequence). This CDR3 contains 15 residues.

The chain couples TRBV2 to TRBJ2-3, with D perhaps matching TRBD2 (6 bases). The CDR3 is 12 residues long. The V gene lost 7 bases and the J gene lost 7 bases, with 12 bases spanning the gap. Germline V CDR1 and CDR2: SNHLY, FYNNEI. In nucleotides, the CDR3 is TGTGCCAGCATGATGGGGGGATATACGCAGTATTTT. This sequence encodes CASMMGGYTQYF.

The V gene is TRBV9, the J gene TRBJ1-2; 7 positions match TRBD1. V shed 1 base and J 8 bases; nucleotides not matched to a gene: 8. The germline CDR1 and CDR2 sequences are SGDLS and YYNGEE. There are 14 residues in the CDR3. The CDR3 nucleotides read TGTGCCAGCAGCGTATTGGAGACAGGGATGGGCTACACCTTC. It specifies CASSVLETGMGYTF.

The V call is TRBV29-1, the J call TRBJ2-7; TRBD2 matches 11 bases. J lost 4 bases, V lost 4 bases, and 0 bases had no gene match. CDR1 is SQVTM and CDR2 is ANQGSEA in the germline V gene. CDR3 length: 12 residues. The CDR3 DNA follows: TGCAGCGTTGCTAGCGGGGGGTACGAGCAGTACTTC. Amino acids: CSVASGGYEQYF.

V usage is TRBV10-2 and J usage is TRBJ2-7, with 9 bases lining up with TRBD1. Germline CDR1 and CDR2: WSHSY and SAAADI. The CDR3 sequence is 13 residues long. With 10 bases clipped from V and 5 bases from J, the junction kept 9 bases outside the gene matches. The CDR3 DNA reads as TGCGCCACCGGGGACAGGGTGTGGAACGAGCAGTACTTC. Its translation is CATGDRVWNEQYF.

This chain joins TRBV27 and TRBJ1-4; TRBD1 aligns across 9 bases. CDR3 size: 15 residues. The germline CDR1 and CDR2 sequences are MNHEY and SMNVEV (reference sequence). J lost 10 bases, V lost 6 bases, and 12 bases had no gene match. CDR3 coding DNA: TGTGCCAGCAGACCTACAGGGGGCCTCGGTGGAAAACTGTTTTTT. This codes for CASRPTGGLGGKLFF. Based on the CDR3 plus reference TRBV27 and TRBJ1-4, the full variable domain is EAQVTQNPRYLITVTGKKLTVTCSQNMNHEYMSWYRQDPGLGLRQIYYSMNVEVTDKGDVPEGYKVSRKEKRNFPLILESPSPNQTSLYFCASRPTGGLGGKLFFGSGTQLSVL.

The J gene is TRBJ1-6, the V gene TRBV11-2; 10 positions match TRBD1. J was trimmed by 9 bases and V by 5 bases; bases with no gene match: 7. The CDR3 totals 15 residues. CDR1 is SGHAT and CDR2 is FQNNGV in the germline V gene. CDR3 sequence reads: CASSPRGQGGSPLHF. The CDR3 DNA follows: TGTGCCAGCAGCCCACGAGGACAGGGGGGTTCACCCCTCCACTTT.

This sequence joins TRBV7-8 and TRBJ1-1; D is perhaps TRBD1 (5 bases). Germline CDR1 is SGHVS and CDR2 is FQNEAQ. Between the trimmed V and J ends, which lost 2 bases and 0 bases, there was a span of 7 bases. The CDR3 consists of 14 residues. The CDR3 DNA follows: TGTGCCAGCAGCTTAAGACAGTTGAACACTGAAGCTTTCTTT. It encodes CASSLRQLNTEAFF.

The chain joins TRBV4-2 to TRBJ1-4; 9 bases match TRBD1. Germline lookup yields CDR1 LGHNA and CDR2 YNFKEQ. The length of the CDR3 is 16 residues. Germline trimming cut 0 bases from V and 9 bases from J; bases unmatched to any gene: 8. CDR3 coding DNA: TGTGCCAGCAGCCAAGATCGAGGACAGGGGAAAAAAAAACTGTTTTTT. Residues: CASSQDRGQGKKKLFF.

V usage is TRBV7-2 and J usage is TRBJ2-5; D remains unclear. Per germline, CDR1 SGHTA and CDR2 FQGNSA. V was clipped by 5 bases and J by 2 bases, with 12 bases between them. This CDR3 has 14 residues. In DNA form, the CDR3 reads TGTGCCAGCAGCCCGACACACACTCAAGAGACCCAGTACTTC. Residues: CASSPTHTQETQYF.

J is TRBJ2-2 and V is TRBV4-1; 9 bases agree with TRBD2. Germline V lookup: CDR1 MGHRA, CDR2 YSYEKL. The CDR3 extends over 15 amino acids. J was trimmed by 5 bases and V by 6 bases; bases with no gene match: 7. The CDR3 DNA sequence: TGCGCCAGCAGTCCCAGCGGGGGGCTGACCGGGGAGCTGTTTTTT. It encodes CASSPSGGLTGELFF.